In this sample, the clone carrying this TCR beta chain turned up many times. Antigen: not known. The source of the sample is a study of spatial heterogeneity in lung cancer. Study-wide results and caveats: Tumoral mutation counts were tracked by counts of expanded intratumoral alpha and beta TCRs.

Trimming pared 5 bases from V and 7 bases from J, leaving 9 bases between. Germline lookup yields CDR1 DFQATT and CDR2 SNEGSKA (reference sequence). The CDR3 length is 12 residues. Documented time point: sample taken at primary tumor resection. The cohort: over 65 early-stage, untreated non-small cell lung cancer patients. TCRdb itself ran the 5' RACE reads through MiXCR, one entry per CDR3 protein. The sample gives fewer than 20,000 distinct CDR3 sequences, about 6.5% of which show up once; 20% to 25% is in the top ten. The source is a female donor with early-stage non-small cell lung cancer. This chain connects TRBV20-1 to TRBJ1-6; TRBD1 might be the D (5 bases). The source material was lung tumor tissue, sampled at surgery. CDR3 sequence: CSAGAGNSPLHF. The CDR3 DNA follows: TGCAGTGCTGGGGCGGGAAATTCACCCCTCCACTTT.